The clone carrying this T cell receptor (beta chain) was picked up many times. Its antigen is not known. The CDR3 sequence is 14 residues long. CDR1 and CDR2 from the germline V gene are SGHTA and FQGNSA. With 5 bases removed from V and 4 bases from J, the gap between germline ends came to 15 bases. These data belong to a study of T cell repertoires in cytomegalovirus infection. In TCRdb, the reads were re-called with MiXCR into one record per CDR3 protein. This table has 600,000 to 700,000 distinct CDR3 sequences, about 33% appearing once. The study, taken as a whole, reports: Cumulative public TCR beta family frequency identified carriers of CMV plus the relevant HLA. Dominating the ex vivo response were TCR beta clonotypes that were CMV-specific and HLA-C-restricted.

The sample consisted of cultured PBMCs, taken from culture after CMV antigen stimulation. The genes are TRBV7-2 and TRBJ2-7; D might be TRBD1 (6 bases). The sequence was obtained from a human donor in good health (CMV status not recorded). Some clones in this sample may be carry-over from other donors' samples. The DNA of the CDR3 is TGTGCCAGCAGCACAAAACAGGGTGTTTACGAGCAGTACTTC. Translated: CASSTKQGVYEQYF.